This entry lists 19 T cell receptor beta chains sequenced from one sample in a study of patients and donors after allogeneic stem cell transplantation. TCRdb re-called the RT-PCR reads through MiXCR, storing one row per CDR3 protein. This sample has about 110,000 distinct CDR3 sequences, with about a third found just once. The sequencing sample was made of blood, either unsorted or a sorted T cell fraction (not recorded which). The receptors originated from a human donor who was either an allogeneic HSCT recipient or a stem cell or donor lymphocyte infusion donor (not recorded which). It is not recorded whose cells these are; they may come from a transplant donor.

The chain couples TRBV7-9 to TRBJ2-1; maybe TRBD2 (6 bases). The CDR3 extends over 15 amino acids. Trimming took off 5 bases at V and 5 bases at J, with 16 bases between the two ends. Per germline, CDR1 SEHNR and CDR2 FQNEAQ (reference sequence). Written as DNA, the CDR3 is TGTGCCAGCAGCACCAGGGACTTTCGCAACAATGAGCAGTTCTTC. Its protein product is CASSTRDFRNNEQFF.

The table lists this clonotype with a count of one. This chain links TRBV5-1 with TRBJ2-2, with D tentatively TRBD2 (5 bases). V lost 1 base to trimming and J lost 2 bases, with 12 bases between them. The CDR3 loop spans 16 amino acids. Germline CDR1 reads SGHRS; CDR2 reads YFSETQ. The CDR3 protein is CASSLISDPNTGELFF. The CDR3 DNA is TGCGCCAGCAGCTTGATTAGCGACCCAAACACCGGGGAGCTGTTTTTT.

This clonotype has only a few counts. The chain uses TRBV29-1 and TRBJ2-1; D may correspond to TRBD1 or TRBD2 (5 bases each). V lost 2 bases to trimming and J lost 15 bases, with 14 bases between them. Germline V CDR1 and CDR2: SQVTM, ANQGSEA. CDR3 length: 11 amino acids. Here the CDR3 DNA reads TGCAGCGTTGAAAGAGGGGAGTGGCGGTTCTTC. It is translated as CSVERGEWRFF.

A few counts support this clonotype. The chain has TRBV28 and TRBJ1-1; D is undetermined. Trimming took 5 bases from V and 0 from J, leaving 7 bases between them. Per germline, CDR1 MDHEN and CDR2 SYDVKM. The CDR3 covers 13 residues. The CDR3: CASSPYMNTEAFF. CDR3 DNA sequence: TGTGCCAGCAGTCCCTATATGAACACTGAAGCTTTCTTT.

The sample holds a few counts of this clonotype. The rearrangement uses TRBV12-3 or TRBV12-4 and TRBJ2-7; weak D call: TRBD2 (6 bases). There are 14 residues in the CDR3. V lost 1 base and J 2 bases, leaving 9 bases between the germline ends. CDR3 in amino acids: CASSLVRGTYEQYF. CDR3 coding DNA: TGTGCCAGCAGTTTAGTGCGGGGCACCTACGAGCAGTACTTC.

This clonotype has just a few counts. The chain has TRBV20-1 and TRBJ2-1, with 8 bases aligning to TRBD2. The CDR3 runs to 16 residues. The germline V gene has CDR1 DFQATT and CDR2 SNEGSKA (reference sequence). The V segment lost 1 base and the J segment 4 bases; nucleotides outside the gene matches: 9. The CDR3 loop reads CSARGSIAGKYNEQFF. The DNA of the CDR3 is TGCAGTGCTAGAGGAAGTATAGCGGGAAAATACAATGAGCAGTTCTTC.

This clonotype has just a few counts. The V gene is TRBV6-2 or TRBV6-3, the J gene TRBJ1-1; no clear D gene. Germline loops: CDR1 MNHEY, CDR2 SVGEGT. V was trimmed by 7 bases and J by 3 bases, leaving 15 bases between them. This CDR3 is 14 amino acids long. The DNA for the CDR3 is TGTGCCAGCACCGTGCAGGCGCTATACACTGAAGCTTTCTTT. Protein sequence: CASTVQALYTEAFF.

This chain links TRBV12-3 or TRBV12-4 with TRBJ1-2; D call uncertain. Trimming stripped 3 bases from V and 1 base from J, with 6 bases between. This CDR3 comprises 13 residues. CDR3 region: CASSLKGNYGYTF. CDR3 bases: TGTGCCAGCAGTTTGAAGGGTAACTATGGCTACACCTTC.

V gene TRBV20-1 combines with J gene TRBJ2-3; 14 bases align to TRBD2. CDR3 length: 16 residues. Per germline, CDR1 DFQATT and CDR2 SNEGSKA (reference sequence). Trimming at V came to 6 bases and at J to 0 bases, leaving 5 bases not matched to a gene. The CDR3 DNA sequence: TGCAGTGCCCCAGGGACTAGCGGGAGTAGCACAGATACGCAGTATTTT. It codes for CSAPGTSGSSTDTQYF.

The V gene is TRBV5-1, the J gene TRBJ2-3; 7 bases match TRBD1. V gave up 3 bases and J gave up 6 bases; unmatched junction bases: 4. The CDR3 runs 13 residues. Per the germline V gene, CDR1 is SGHRS and CDR2 is YFSETQ. The CDR3 sequence is CASSSTGRDTQYF. The CDR3 nucleotides are TGCGCCAGCAGCTCGACAGGGCGTGATACGCAGTATTTT.

The chain recombines TRBV27 with TRBJ2-7; 9 bases are shared with TRBD2. The CDR3 runs 14 residues. The V gene end was trimmed by 5 bases and the J gene end by 7 bases; junction bases not matched to a gene: 9. Germline V lookup: CDR1 MNHEY, CDR2 SMNVEV (reference sequence). Written as DNA, the CDR3 is TGTGCCAGCAGTCCCCGGACTAGCGACCTTGAGCAGTACTTC. Its translation is CASSPRTSDLEQYF.

This chain connects TRBV10-3 to TRBJ2-1, with 11 bases lining up with TRBD2. Germline CDR1 and CDR2: ENHRY and SYGVKD. Trimming took 7 bases from V and 6 from J; bases not matched to a gene: 8. The CDR3 is made up of 15 amino acids. The CDR3 region is CAITSRLAGINEQFF. The CDR3 DNA reads as TGTGCCATCACGAGCCGACTAGCGGGAATCAATGAGCAGTTCTTC.

The table lists this clonotype with a count of one. The chain carries TRBV12-3 or TRBV12-4 and TRBJ2-1; 11 bases fit TRBD2. The CDR3 covers 16 residues. Losses at the gene ends were 5 bases for V and 2 bases for J; bases not matched to a gene: 5. As DNA, the CDR3 is TGTGCCAGCAGTAGAATAGCGGGGGGGACCTACAATGAGCAGTTCTTC. It codes for CASSRIAGGTYNEQFF.

The J gene is TRBJ2-5, the V gene TRBV29-1; D is uncertain. V was clipped by 4 bases and J by 5 bases, with 14 bases between them. The CDR3 contains 13 residues. Germline CDR1 SQVTM, CDR2 ANQGSEA. CDR3 DNA: TGCAGCGTTGGGGGTATTCCAATTGAGACCCAGTACTTC. Its translation is CSVGGIPIETQYF.

The chain combines TRBV6-2 or TRBV6-3 with TRBJ2-7; D might be TRBD2 (6 bases). V was shortened by 6 bases and J by 5 bases, with 11 bases between the two germline ends. Germline V gene sequence: CDR1 MNHEY, CDR2 SVGEGT. The CDR3 totals 12 residues. CDR3 DNA: TGTGCCAGCAGACGGGGAGGACACGAGCAGTACTTC. Amino acid sequence: CASRRGGHEQYF.

V usage is TRBV24-1 and J usage is TRBJ2-5; D possibly matches TRBD1 or TRBD2 (5 bases each). The CDR3 extends over 13 amino acids. The V end lost 4 bases, the J end lost 4 bases, and 9 bases lay between the germline ends. Looked up from germline, CDR1 is KGHDR and CDR2 is SFDVKD. The CDR3 is CATSEAGGETQYF. The CDR3 DNA is TGTGCCACCAGTGAAGCTGGGGGAGAGACCCAGTACTTC.

The J gene is TRBJ2-7, the V gene TRBV20-1; no clear D. This CDR3 has 14 residues. The germline V gene has CDR1 DFQATT and CDR2 SNEGSKA (reference sequence). Trimming left V 0 bases short and J 2 bases short, with 11 bases between. The CDR3 sequence is CSAREDRIAYEQYF. CDR3 DNA sequence: TGCAGTGCTAGAGAAGACCGGATCGCCTACGAGCAGTACTTC.

There are a few counts of this clonotype. V gene TRBV7-2 combines with J gene TRBJ1-5, with a possible D match to TRBD1 (5 bases). Germline V gene data show CDR1 as SGHTA and CDR2 as FQGNSA. The CDR3 spans 15 residues. Trimming removed 2 bases from V and 6 bases from J, with 14 bases in between. The DNA of the CDR3 is TGTGCCAGCAGCTTATACAGGCAGGGTGGTCAGCCCCAGCATTTT. Translating it yields CASSLYRQGGQPQHF.

The gene calls are TRBV29-1 and TRBJ2-7; D gene uncertain. The ends were cut back, 4 bases at V and 2 bases at J, with 12 bases in the middle. The germline V gene encodes CDR1 SQVTM and CDR2 ANQGSEA. The CDR3 length is 13 residues. In DNA, the CDR3 is TGCAGCGTTGTCATCAAAGACACCTACGAGCAGTACTTC. This codes for CSVVIKDTYEQYF.